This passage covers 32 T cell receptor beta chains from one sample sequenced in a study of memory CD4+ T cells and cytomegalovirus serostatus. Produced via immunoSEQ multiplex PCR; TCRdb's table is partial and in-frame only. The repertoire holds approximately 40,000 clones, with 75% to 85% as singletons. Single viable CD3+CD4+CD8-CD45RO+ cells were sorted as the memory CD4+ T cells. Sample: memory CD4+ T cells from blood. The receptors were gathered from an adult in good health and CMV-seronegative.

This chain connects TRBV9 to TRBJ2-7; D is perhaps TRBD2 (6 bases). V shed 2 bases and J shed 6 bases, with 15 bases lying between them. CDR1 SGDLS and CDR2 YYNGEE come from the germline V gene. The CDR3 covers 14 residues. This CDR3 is CASSVAQDYSEQYF. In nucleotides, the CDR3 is TGTGCCAGCAGCGTCGCCCAGGACTACTCCGAGCAGTACTTC.

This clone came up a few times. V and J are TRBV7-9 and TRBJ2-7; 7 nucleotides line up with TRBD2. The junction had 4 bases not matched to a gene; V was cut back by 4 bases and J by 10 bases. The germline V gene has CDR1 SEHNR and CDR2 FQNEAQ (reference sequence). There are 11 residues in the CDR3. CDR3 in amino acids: CASSSLALQYF. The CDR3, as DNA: TGTGCCAGCAGCTCACTAGCGCTCCAGTACTTC.

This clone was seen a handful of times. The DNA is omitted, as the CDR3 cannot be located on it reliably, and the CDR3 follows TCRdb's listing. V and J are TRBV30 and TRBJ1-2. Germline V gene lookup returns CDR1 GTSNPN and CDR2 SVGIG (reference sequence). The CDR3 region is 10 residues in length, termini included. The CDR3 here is CAWGVGTRTF.

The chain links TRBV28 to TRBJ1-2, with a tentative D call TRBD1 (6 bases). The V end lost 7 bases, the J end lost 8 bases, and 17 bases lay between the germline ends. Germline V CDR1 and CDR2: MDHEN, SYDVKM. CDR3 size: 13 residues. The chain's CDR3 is CASTPGGGQGYTF. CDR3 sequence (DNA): TGTGCCAGCACCCCTGGCGGGGGACAAGGCTACACCTTC.

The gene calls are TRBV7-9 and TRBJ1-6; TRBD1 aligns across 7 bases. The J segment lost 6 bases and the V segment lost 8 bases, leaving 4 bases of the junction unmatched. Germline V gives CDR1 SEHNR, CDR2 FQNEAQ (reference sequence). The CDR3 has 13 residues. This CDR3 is CASHRDSNSPLHF. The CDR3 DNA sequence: TGTGCCAGCCACCGGGACAGTAATTCACCCCTCCACTTT.

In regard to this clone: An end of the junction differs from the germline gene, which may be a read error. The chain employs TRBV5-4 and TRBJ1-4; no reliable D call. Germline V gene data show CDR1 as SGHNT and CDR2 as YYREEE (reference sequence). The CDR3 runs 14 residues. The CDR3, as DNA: TGCGCCAGCAGCCCACGGGGTCCTAATGAAAAACTGTTTTTT. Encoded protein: CASSPRGPNEKLFF.

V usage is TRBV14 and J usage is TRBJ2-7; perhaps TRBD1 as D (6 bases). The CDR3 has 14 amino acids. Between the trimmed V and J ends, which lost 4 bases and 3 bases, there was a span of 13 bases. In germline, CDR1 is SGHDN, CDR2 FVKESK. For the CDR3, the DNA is TGTGCCAGCAGCCGTTTTGAGGGGGTCTACGAGCAGTACTTC. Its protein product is CASSRFEGVYEQYF.

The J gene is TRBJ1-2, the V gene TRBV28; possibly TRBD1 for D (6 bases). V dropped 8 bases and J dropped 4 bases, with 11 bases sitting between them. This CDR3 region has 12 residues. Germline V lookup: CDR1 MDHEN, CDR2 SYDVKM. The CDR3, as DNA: TGTGCCAGCGGTAGGGGGTTCTATGGCTACACCTTC. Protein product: CASGRGFYGYTF.

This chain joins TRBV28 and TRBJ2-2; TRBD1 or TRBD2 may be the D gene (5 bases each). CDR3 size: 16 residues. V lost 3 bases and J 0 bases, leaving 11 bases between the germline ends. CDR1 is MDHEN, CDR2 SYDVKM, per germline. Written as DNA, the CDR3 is TGTGCCAGCAGTTTTGGGGGATCGGCGAACACCGGGGAGCTGTTTTTT. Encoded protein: CASSFGGSANTGELFF.

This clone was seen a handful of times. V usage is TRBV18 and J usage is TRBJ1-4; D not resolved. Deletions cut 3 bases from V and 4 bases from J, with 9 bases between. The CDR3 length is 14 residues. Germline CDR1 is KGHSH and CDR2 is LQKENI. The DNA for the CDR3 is TGTGCCAGCTCACCGCCGTCCGTTAATGAAAAACTGTTTTTT. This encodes CASSPPSVNEKLFF. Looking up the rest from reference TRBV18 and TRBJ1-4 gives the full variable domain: NAGVMQNPRHLVRRRGQEARLRCSPMKGHSHVYWYRQLPEEGLKFMVYLQKENIIDESGMPKERFSAEFPKEGPSILRIQQVVRGDSAAYFCASSPPSVNEKLFFGSGTQLSVL.

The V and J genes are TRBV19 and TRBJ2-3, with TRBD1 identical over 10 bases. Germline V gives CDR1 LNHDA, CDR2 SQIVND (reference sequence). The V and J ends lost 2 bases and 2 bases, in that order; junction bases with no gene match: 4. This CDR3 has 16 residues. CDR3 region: CASSIPGTGATDTQYF. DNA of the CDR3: TGTGCCAGTAGTATACCCGGGACAGGGGCCACAGATACGCAGTATTTT.

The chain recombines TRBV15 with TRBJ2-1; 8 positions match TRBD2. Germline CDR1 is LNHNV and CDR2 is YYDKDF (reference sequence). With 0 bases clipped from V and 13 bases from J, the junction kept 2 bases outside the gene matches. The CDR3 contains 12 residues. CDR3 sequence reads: CATSRDLAGQFF. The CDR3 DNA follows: TGTGCCACCAGCAGAGATCTAGCGGGTCAGTTCTTC.

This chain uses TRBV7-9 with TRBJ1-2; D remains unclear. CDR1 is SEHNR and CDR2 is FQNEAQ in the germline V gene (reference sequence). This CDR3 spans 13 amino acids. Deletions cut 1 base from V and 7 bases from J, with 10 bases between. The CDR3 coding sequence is TGTGCCAGCAGCTTAGGTGATGTGAGTGGCTACACCTTC. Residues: CASSLGDVSGYTF.

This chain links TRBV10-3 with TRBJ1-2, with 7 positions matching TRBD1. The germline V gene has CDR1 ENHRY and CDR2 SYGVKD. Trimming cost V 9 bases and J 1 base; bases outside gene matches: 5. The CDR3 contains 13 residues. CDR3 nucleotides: TGTGCCATAGCCGGGACAGATAACTATGGCTACACCTTC. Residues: CAIAGTDNYGYTF.

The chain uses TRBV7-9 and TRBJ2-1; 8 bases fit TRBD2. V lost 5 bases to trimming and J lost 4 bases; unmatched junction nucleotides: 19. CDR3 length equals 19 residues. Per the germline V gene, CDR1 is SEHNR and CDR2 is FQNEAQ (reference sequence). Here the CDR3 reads CASSRPVTSGYTRYNEQFF. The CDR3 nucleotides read TGTGCCAGCAGCAGGCCCGTCACTAGCGGCTACACCCGTTACAATGAGCAGTTCTTC.

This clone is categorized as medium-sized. The CDR3 DNA follows: TGTGGAAGAAGAGGGTCTGGAAACACCATATATTTT. Its protein product is CGRRGSGNTIYF. The chain couples TRBV30 to TRBJ1-3; D unresolved. Germline assignment: CDR1 GTSNPN and CDR2 SVGIG (reference sequence). There are 12 residues in the CDR3.

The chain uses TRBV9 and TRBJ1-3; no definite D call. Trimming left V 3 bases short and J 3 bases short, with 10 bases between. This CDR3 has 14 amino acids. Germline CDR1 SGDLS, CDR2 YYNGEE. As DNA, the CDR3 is TGTGCCAGCAGCGAGGGATACGGTGGAAACACCATATATTTT. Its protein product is CASSEGYGGNTIYF.

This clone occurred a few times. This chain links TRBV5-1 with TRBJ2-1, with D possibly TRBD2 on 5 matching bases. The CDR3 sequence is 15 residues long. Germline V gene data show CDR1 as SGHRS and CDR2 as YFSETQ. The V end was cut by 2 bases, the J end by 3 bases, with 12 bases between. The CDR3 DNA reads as TGCGCCAGCAGCTTTGTCGAGGGATACTACAATGAGCAGTTCTTC. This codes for CASSFVEGYYNEQFF.

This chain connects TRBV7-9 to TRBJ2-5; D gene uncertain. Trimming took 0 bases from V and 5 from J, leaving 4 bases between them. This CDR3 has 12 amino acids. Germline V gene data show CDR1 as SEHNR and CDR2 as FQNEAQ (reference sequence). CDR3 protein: CASSLAAETQYF. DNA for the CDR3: TGTGCCAGCAGCTTAGCGGCCGAGACCCAGTACTTC.

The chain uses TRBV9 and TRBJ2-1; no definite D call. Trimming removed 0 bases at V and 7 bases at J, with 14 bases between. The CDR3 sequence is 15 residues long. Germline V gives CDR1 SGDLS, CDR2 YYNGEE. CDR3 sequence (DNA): TGTGCCAGCAGCGTAGAGTATAATTACTGGAATGAGCAGTTCTTC. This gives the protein CASSVEYNYWNEQFF.

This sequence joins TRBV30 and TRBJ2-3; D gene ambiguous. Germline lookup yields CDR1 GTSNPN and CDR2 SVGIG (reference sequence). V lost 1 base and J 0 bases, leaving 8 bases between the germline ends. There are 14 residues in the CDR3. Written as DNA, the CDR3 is TGTGCCTGGAGTGACGGTACTAGCACAGATACGCAGTATTTT. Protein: CAWSDGTSTDTQYF. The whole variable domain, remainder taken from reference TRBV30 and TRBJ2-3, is SQTIHQWPATLVQPVGSPLSLECTVEGTSNPNLYWYRQAAGRGLQLLFYSVGIGQISSEVPQNLSASRPQDRQFILSSKKLLLSDSGFYLCAWSDGTSTDTQYFGPGTRLTVL.

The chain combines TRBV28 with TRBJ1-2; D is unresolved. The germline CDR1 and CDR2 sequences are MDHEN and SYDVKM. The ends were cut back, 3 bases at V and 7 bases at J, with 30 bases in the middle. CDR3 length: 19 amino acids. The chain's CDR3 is CASSFIAWSEKPILTGYTF. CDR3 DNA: TGTGCCAGCAGTTTTATCGCTTGGTCGGAGAAGCCCATCTTGACTGGCTACACCTTC.

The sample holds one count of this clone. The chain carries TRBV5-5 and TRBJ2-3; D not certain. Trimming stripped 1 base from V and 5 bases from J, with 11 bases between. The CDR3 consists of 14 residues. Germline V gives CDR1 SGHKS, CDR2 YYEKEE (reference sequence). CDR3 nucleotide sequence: TGTGCCAGCAGCTTGCCTACGTCGGGAGATACGCAGTATTTT. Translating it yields CASSLPTSGDTQYF.

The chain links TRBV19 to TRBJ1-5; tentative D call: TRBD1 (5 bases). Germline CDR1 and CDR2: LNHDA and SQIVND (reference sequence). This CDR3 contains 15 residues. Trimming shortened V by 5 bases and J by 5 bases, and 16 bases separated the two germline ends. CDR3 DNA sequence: TGTGCCAGTAGTTTCAACCGGGACCGGGATCAGCCCCAGCATTTT. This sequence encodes CASSFNRDRDQPQHF. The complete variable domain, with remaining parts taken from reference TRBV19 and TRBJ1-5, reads DGGITQSPKYLFRKEGQNVTLSCEQNLNHDAMYWYRQDPGQGLRLIYYSQIVNDFQKGDIAEGYSVSREKKESFPLTVTSAQKNPTAFYLCASSFNRDRDQPQHFGDGTRLSIL.

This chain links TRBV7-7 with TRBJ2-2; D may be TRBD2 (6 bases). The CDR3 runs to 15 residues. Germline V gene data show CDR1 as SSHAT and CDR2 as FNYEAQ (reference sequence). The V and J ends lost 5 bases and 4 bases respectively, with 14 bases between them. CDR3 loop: CASSQRGVGTGELFF. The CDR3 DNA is TGTGCCAGCAGCCAACGCGGGGTAGGCACCGGGGAGCTGTTTTTT. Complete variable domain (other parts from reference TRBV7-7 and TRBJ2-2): GAGVSQSPRYKVTKRGQDVTLRCDPISSHATLYWYQQALGQGPEFLTYFNYEAQPDKSGLPSDRFSAERPEGSISTLTIQRTEQRDSAMYRCASSQRGVGTGELFFGEGSRLTVL.

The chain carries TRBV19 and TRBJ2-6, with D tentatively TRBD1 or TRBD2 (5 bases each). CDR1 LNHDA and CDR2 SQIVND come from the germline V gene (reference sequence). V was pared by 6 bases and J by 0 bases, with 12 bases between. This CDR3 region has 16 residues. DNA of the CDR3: TGTGCCAGTAGAACGGGACGTAGCTCTGGGGCCAACGTCCTGACTTTC. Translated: CASRTGRSSGANVLTF.

CDR3 DNA: TGTGCCAGCAGTTACAGGCCGCCAACCGCTGGAAACACCATATATTTT. It encodes CASSYRPPTAGNTIYF. This chain links TRBV6-5 with TRBJ1-3; D not certain. CDR3 length equals 16 residues. V was trimmed by 2 bases and J by 2 bases, leaving 13 bases between them. CDR1 MNHEY and CDR2 SVGAGI come from the germline V gene.

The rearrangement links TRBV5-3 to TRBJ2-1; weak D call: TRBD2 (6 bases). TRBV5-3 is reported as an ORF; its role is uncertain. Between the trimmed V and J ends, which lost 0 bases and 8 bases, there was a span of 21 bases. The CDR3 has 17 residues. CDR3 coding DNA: TGTGCCAGAAGCTTGGTGGGTGTAGTAGCTAGCGCAGATGAGCAGTTCTTC. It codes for CARSLVGVVASADEQFF.

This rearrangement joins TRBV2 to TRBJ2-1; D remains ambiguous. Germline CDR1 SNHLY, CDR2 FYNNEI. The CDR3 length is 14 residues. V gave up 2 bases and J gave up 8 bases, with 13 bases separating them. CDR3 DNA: TGTGCCAGCAGTGAAATGTCGCGGTTCGATGAGCAGTTCTTC. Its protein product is CASSEMSRFDEQFF.

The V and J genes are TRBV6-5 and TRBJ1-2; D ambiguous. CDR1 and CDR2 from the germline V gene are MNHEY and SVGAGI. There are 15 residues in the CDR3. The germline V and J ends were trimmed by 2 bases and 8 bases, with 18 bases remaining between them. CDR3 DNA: TGTGCCAGCAGTTACCGAGCATTAACGGGTGGCGGCTACACCTTC. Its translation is CASSYRALTGGGYTF.

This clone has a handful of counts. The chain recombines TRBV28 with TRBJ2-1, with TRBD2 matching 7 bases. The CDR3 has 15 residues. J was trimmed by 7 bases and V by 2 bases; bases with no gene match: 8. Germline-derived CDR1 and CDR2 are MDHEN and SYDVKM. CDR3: CASSLISGTENEQFF. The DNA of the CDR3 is TGTGCCAGCAGTTTAATAAGCGGGACCGAAAATGAGCAGTTCTTC.

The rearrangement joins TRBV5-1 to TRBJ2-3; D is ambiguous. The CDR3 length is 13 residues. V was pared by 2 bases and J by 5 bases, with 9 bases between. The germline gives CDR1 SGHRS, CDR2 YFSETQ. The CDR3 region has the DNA TGCGCCAGCAGCTTAGATCACGGAGATACGCAGTATTTT. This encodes CASSLDHGDTQYF.